One and the same sample provided the 15 T cell receptor beta chains below, sequenced in a study of blood T cell repertoires in COVID-19. Method: immunoSEQ multiplex PCR; TCRdb's copy keeps in-frame clones and lacks some. The sample yields tens of thousands of clones, around 90% seen once. The sample was peripheral blood. These receptors came from a woman at least 80 years old with acute or convalescent COVID-19.

This clone appeared a single time. CDR3 region: CASRATGVTTEAFF. The CDR3 bases are TGTGCCAGCAGGGCGACAGGGGTCACCACTGAAGCTTTCTTT. This chain connects TRBV6-5 to TRBJ1-1; 8 bases map to TRBD1. Trimming cost V 6 bases and J 4 bases; bases outside gene matches: 7. The CDR3 runs 14 residues. Germline V CDR1 and CDR2: MNHEY, SVGAGI.

CDR3 sequence: CASSLVGGRTEAFF. In nucleotides, the CDR3 is TGTGCCAGCAGCTTGGTTGGAGGGAGGACTGAAGCTTTCTTT. The chain combines TRBV5-4 with TRBJ1-1; D gene uncertain. The CDR3 consists of 14 residues. The V gene lost 0 bases and the J gene lost 5 bases, with 11 bases spanning the gap. In germline, CDR1 is SGHNT, CDR2 YYREEE (reference sequence).

The genes are TRBV19 and TRBJ2-3, with 7 bases aligning to TRBD1. This CDR3 contains 16 residues. In germline, CDR1 is LNHDA, CDR2 SQIVND (reference sequence). The J segment lost 2 bases and the V segment lost 3 bases, leaving 8 bases of the junction unmatched. The CDR3 coding sequence is TGTGCCAGTAGTATCGGACAGGCCGGTTACACAGATACGCAGTATTTT. It encodes CASSIGQAGYTDTQYF.

This chain connects TRBV28 to TRBJ2-2; the D gene is possibly TRBD1 (5 bases). CDR3 length: 15 amino acids. Germline-derived CDR1 and CDR2 are MDHEN and SYDVKM. Trimming stripped 3 bases from V and 6 bases from J, with 14 bases between. CDR3 sequence reads: CASSFPGIKSGELFF. In DNA, the CDR3 is TGTGCCAGCAGTTTCCCAGGGATAAAATCCGGGGAGCTGTTTTTT.

The chain uses TRBV19 and TRBJ1-3; D gene uncertain. The germline V and J ends were trimmed by 7 bases and 0 bases, with 13 bases remaining between them. Germline V lookup: CDR1 LNHDA, CDR2 SQIVND (reference sequence). The CDR3 extends over 15 amino acids. CDR3 bases: TGTGCCAGTACCCGCGGCGGGAGCTCTGGAAACACCATATATTTT. Translation gives CASTRGGSSGNTIYF. The variable domain in full, with the rest retrieved from reference TRBV19 and TRBJ1-3, is DGGITQSPKYLFRKEGQNVTLSCEQNLNHDAMYWYRQDPGQGLRLIYYSQIVNDFQKGDIAEGYSVSREKKESFPLTVTSAQKNPTAFYLCASTRGGSSGNTIYFGEGSWLTVV.

The rearrangement uses TRBV19 and TRBJ1-5; D is unresolved. This CDR3 is built from 12 residues. CDR1 is LNHDA, CDR2 SQIVND, per germline (reference sequence). The germline V and J ends were trimmed by 4 bases and 4 bases, with 5 bases remaining between them. The CDR3 here is CASSNRNQPQHF. The DNA for the CDR3 is TGTGCCAGTAGTAACAGAAATCAGCCCCAGCATTTT. Variable domain in full (rest from reference TRBV19 and TRBJ1-5): DGGITQSPKYLFRKEGQNVTLSCEQNLNHDAMYWYRQDPGQGLRLIYYSQIVNDFQKGDIAEGYSVSREKKESFPLTVTSAQKNPTAFYLCASSNRNQPQHFGDGTRLSIL.

The chain combines TRBV5-1 with TRBJ2-2; 8 bases fit TRBD1. The CDR3 has 17 residues. Unmatched junction bases numbered 11, after V lost 7 bases and J lost 0 bases. Germline V lookup: CDR1 SGHRS, CDR2 YFSETQ. In DNA, the CDR3 is TGCGCCAGCGCCCCGGGACAGGTTGCCGCGAACACCGGGGAGCTGTTTTTT. It yields the protein CASAPGQVAANTGELFF.

The rearrangement uses TRBV9 and TRBJ1-1; maybe TRBD1 (5 bases). V was cut by 4 bases and J by 0 bases, with 19 bases left in between. The CDR3 covers 17 residues. Germline CDR1 SGDLS, CDR2 YYNGEE. The CDR3, as DNA: TGTGCCAGCAGCACCCGTACGTTAGGGGCGGTGAACACTGAAGCTTTCTTT. Its protein product is CASSTRTLGAVNTEAFF.

V gene TRBV5-4 combines with J gene TRBJ2-1; 10 bases agree with TRBD2. V was clipped by 1 base and J by 12 bases; unmatched bases: 13. The CDR3 spans 16 residues. Germline lookup yields CDR1 SGHNT and CDR2 YYREEE (reference sequence). CDR3: CASSLFAQRGGQGQFF. The CDR3 nucleotides read TGTGCCAGCAGCTTGTTTGCCCAGCGGGGGGGCCAGGGGCAGTTCTTC.

The rearrangement joins TRBV5-1 to TRBJ2-1, with TRBD1 matching over 10 bases. Germline lookup yields CDR1 SGHRS and CDR2 YFSETQ. CDR3 size: 15 residues. J was trimmed by 8 bases and V by 3 bases; bases with no gene match: 8. CDR3 sequence reads: CASSWTGQGIDEQFF. CDR3 nucleotide sequence: TGCGCCAGCAGCTGGACGGGACAGGGGATCGATGAGCAGTTCTTC.

This clone was recorded only once. The rearrangement uses TRBV11-1 and TRBJ2-5; D is unresolved. Trimming stripped 2 bases from V and 5 bases from J, with 9 bases between. CDR1 is SGHAT and CDR2 is FQDESV in the germline V gene (reference sequence). This CDR3 contains 13 residues. CDR3 sequence: CASSLRPGETQYF. For the CDR3, the DNA is TGTGCCAGCAGCTTACGGCCCGGGGAGACCCAGTACTTC.

This sequence joins TRBV5-6 and TRBJ2-5; 8 nucleotides match TRBD1. The V gene's germline CDR1 is SGHDT and CDR2 YYEEEE. V lost 4 bases, J lost 4 bases, and 3 bases stayed unmatched. This CDR3 is 13 amino acids long. The CDR3 bases are TGTGCCAGCAGCCCCAGGGGGCGAGAGACCCAGTACTTC. Residues: CASSPRGRETQYF.

To note about this clone: Mismatch with germline at one junction end may stem from a read error. J is TRBJ2-7 and V is TRBV28; D not certain. This CDR3 has 12 amino acids. Germline loops: CDR1 MDHEN, CDR2 SYDVKM. Here the CDR3 reads CASSLLAEPLEF. The CDR3 DNA reads TGTGCCAGCAGTTTACTGGCAGAACCCCTCGAATTC.

The chain is built from TRBV27 and TRBJ1-3; D is ambiguous. Germline CDR1 MNHEY, CDR2 SMNVEV (reference sequence). CDR3 size: 15 residues. Trimming stripped 3 bases from V and 0 bases from J, with 9 bases between. CDR3 sequence (DNA): TGTGCCAGCAGTTTGAGAGGGATCTCTGGAAACACCATATATTTT. It translates to CASSLRGISGNTIYF.

This rearrangement joins TRBV3-1 (or the pseudogene TRBV3-2) to TRBJ1-2, with 7 bases matching TRBD1. The V segment lost 4 bases and the J segment 4 bases; nucleotides outside the gene matches: 6. This CDR3 is 14 amino acids long. The V gene's germline CDR1 is LGHDT and CDR2 YNNKEL (reference sequence). The CDR3: CASSLEGAAYGYTF. CDR3 bases: TGTGCCAGCAGCCTTGAGGGGGCGGCCTATGGCTACACCTTC.